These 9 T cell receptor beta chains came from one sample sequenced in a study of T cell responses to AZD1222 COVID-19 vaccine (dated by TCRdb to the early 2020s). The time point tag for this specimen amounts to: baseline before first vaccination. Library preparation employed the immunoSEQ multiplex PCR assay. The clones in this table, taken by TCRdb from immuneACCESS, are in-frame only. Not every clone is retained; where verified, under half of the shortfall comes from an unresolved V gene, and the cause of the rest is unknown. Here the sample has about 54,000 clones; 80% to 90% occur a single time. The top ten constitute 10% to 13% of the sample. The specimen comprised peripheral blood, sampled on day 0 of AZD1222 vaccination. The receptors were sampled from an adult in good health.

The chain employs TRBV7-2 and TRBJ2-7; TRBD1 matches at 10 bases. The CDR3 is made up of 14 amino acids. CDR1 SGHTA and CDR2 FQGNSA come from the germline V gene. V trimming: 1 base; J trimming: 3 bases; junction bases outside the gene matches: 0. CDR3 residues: CASSLGDRGYEQYF. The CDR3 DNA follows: TGTGCCAGCAGCTTAGGGGACAGGGGCTACGAGCAGTACTTC.

The CDR3 nucleotides are TGTGCCAGCAGCCGGAGGGGACTAGCGGGAGGCCTGAGCTCCTACGAGCAGTACTTC. Translation: CASSRRGLAGGLSSYEQYF. V gene TRBV28 combines with J gene TRBJ2-7, with TRBD2 identical over 15 bases. Germline lookup yields CDR1 MDHEN and CDR2 SYDVKM. V was pared by 6 bases and J by 0 bases, with 12 bases of the junction left unmatched. The CDR3 is 19 amino acids.

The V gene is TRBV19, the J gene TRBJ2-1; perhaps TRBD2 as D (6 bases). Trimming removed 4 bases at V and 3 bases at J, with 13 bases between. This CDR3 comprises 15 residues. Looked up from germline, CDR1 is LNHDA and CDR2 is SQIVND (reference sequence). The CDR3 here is CASSTRRGNYNEQFF. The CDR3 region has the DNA TGTGCCAGTAGTACGCGGCGGGGAAACTACAATGAGCAGTTCTTC.

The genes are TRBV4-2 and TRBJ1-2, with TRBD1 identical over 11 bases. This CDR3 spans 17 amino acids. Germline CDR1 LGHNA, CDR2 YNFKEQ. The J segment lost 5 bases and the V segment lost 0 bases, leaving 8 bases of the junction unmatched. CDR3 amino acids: CASSQDLGTGGLYGYTF. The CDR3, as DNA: TGTGCCAGCAGCCAAGATTTGGGGACAGGGGGTCTTTATGGCTACACCTTC.

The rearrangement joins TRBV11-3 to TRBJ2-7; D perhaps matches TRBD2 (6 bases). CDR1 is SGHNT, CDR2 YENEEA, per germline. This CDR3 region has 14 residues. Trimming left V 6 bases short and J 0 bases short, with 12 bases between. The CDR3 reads CASSAGFSSYEQYF. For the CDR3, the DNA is TGTGCCAGCAGTGCGGGATTTAGCTCCTACGAGCAGTACTTC.

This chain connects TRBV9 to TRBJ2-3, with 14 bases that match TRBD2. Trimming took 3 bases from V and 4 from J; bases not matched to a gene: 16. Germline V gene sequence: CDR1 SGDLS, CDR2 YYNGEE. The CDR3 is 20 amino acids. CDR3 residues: CASSAGQEKTGLAGADTQYF. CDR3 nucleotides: TGTGCCAGCAGCGCGGGACAGGAAAAGACGGGACTAGCGGGGGCAGATACGCAGTATTTT.

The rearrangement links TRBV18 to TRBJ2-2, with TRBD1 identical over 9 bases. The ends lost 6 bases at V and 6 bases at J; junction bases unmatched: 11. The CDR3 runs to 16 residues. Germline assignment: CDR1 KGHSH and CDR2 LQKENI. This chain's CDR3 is CASSGTGGAWPGELFF. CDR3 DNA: TGTGCCAGCTCTGGAACAGGGGGCGCCTGGCCCGGGGAGCTGTTTTTT.

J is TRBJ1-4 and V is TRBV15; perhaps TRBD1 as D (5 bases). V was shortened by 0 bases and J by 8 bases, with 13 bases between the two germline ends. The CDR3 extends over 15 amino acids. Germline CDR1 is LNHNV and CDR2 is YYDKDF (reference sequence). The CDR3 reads CATSRDQNWGEKLFF. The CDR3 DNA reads TGTGCCACCAGCAGAGATCAAAACTGGGGCGAAAAACTGTTTTTT.

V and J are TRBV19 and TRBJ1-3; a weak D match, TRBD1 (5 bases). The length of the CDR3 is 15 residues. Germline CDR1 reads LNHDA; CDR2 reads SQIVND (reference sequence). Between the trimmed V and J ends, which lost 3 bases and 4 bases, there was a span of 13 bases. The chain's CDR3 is CASSIGQGDGNTIYF. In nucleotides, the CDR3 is TGTGCCAGTAGTATCGGGCAAGGGGACGGAAACACCATATATTTT.